The rows below give T cell receptor beta chains drawn from one sample of a study of identical twins. In TCRdb, the 5' RACE reads were re-called with MiXCR into one record per CDR3 protein. This sample has 450,000 to 500,000 distinct CDR3 sequences, with approximately 14% found just once. These data were likewise used in another study, on yellow fever vaccine responses in identical twins.

The material sequenced was CD4+ T cells sorted from blood. These receptors originate from a young woman in good health. Both conserved end residues are part of each CDR3. D genes are given only for firm matches. Not every row has a clone size; where given, it reads once, few, many or a size class.

abundance	d_gene	v_gene	j_gene	CDR3aa
few	-	TRBV12-3/TRBV12-4	TRBJ2-7	CASRTGRRVEQYF
-	TRBD1	TRBV29-1	TRBJ1-6	CSVAWTGLNSPLHF
many	-	TRBV4-3	TRBJ2-1	CASSQGEFYYNEQFF
few	TRBD1	TRBV14	TRBJ2-7	CASSSLTGGTYEQYF
few	TRBD2	TRBV6-5	TRBJ2-1	CASSYSGLAGGPDEQFF
once	-	TRBV7-6	TRBJ2-2	CASSLSPGAVTGELFF
many	-	TRBV5-1	TRBJ1-3	CASSLDTPGNTIYF
few	-	TRBV5-5	TRBJ2-1	CASSFAAAQFF
-	-	TRBV29-1	TRBJ2-3	CSVVEDSGRDTQYF
many	-	TRBV12-3/TRBV12-4	TRBJ2-5	CASKFTGWTQYF
-	-	TRBV30	TRBJ1-6	CAWNQGSPLHF
few	-	TRBV7-2	TRBJ2-1	CASSQIRGLRGHNEQFF
few	TRBD2	TRBV6-1	TRBJ2-1	CASRDYQFYEQFF
-	TRBD1	TRBV7-9	TRBJ2-5	CASRHRDRGETQYF
-	-	TRBV7-2	TRBJ2-1	CASSSRQRAGQFF
few	TRBD1	TRBV5-1	TRBJ1-1	CASSHDRTGTEAFF
-	-	TRBV19	TRBJ2-1	CASSIIPATEQFF
-	-	TRBV7-7	TRBJ2-1	CASSLGPGNQQFF
-	TRBD1	TRBV2	TRBJ2-7	CASSSPHRDRTYEQYF
-	-	TRBV14	TRBJ2-5	CASSQHPGTAPETQYF
many	-	TRBV5-1	TRBJ2-7	CASSFKGIYEQYF
many	-	TRBV27	TRBJ2-3	CASRVKPSTDTQYF
many	TRBD1	TRBV11-2	TRBJ2-7	CASSSAPDRGLGEQYF
-	TRBD1	TRBV7-2	TRBJ2-1	CASSLRTGVDNEQFF
-	TRBD2	TRBV6-1	TRBJ2-5	CASSQLLTSTKTQYF
many	-	TRBV2	TRBJ2-7	CASSELGQPSSYEQYF
many	TRBD1	TRBV12-3/TRBV12-4	TRBJ1-1	CASSFTGAEAFF
many	TRBD2	TRBV3-1	TRBJ2-1	CASSQELAGVSNEQFF
-	TRBD2	TRBV10-1	TRBJ2-1	CASSESGRGGPYNEQFF
few	TRBD1	TRBV3-1	TRBJ1-6	CASSQADRGLYSPLHF
few	TRBD2	TRBV4-3	TRBJ2-7	CASSLLRGSEYEQYF
many	TRBD1	TRBV29-1	TRBJ2-5	CSVDRQGRGETQYF
-	-	TRBV12-3/TRBV12-4	TRBJ2-2	CAGSYGGTGELFF
few	-	TRBV28	TRBJ2-7	CASSPQTGLGEQYF
-	TRBD2	TRBV4-1	TRBJ2-3	CASSQDPLAGGSLADTQYF
-	-	TRBV6-1	TRBJ1-6	CASSPIEGLNSPLHF
-	-	TRBV18	TRBJ2-7	CASSGGANYEQYF
-	TRBD1	TRBV6-2/TRBV6-3	TRBJ2-1	CASSYEGQARPEQFF
few	TRBD1	TRBV19	TRBJ2-1	CASSANRGLGDEQFF
-	-	TRBV3-1	TRBJ2-5	CASSQAAPTEEYQETQYF
few	TRBD2	TRBV11-2	TRBJ2-2	CASSLVGSSGGTGELFF
few	-	TRBV12-3/TRBV12-4	TRBJ2-1	CASSFNERGEQFF
-	-	TRBV5-1	TRBJ2-5	CASSSVDSPGETQYF
-	-	TRBV18	TRBJ2-7	CASSADPYEQYF
many	-	TRBV29-1	TRBJ1-1	CSGSNTEAFF